This T cell receptor (beta chain) was sequenced during a study of beta chain features in type 1 diabetes. Points from the study as a whole: TCRB CDR3s were moderately but significantly shorter in Type 1 diabetes patients in all four CD4+ subsets.

The sequenced template was cDNA made from the entire isolated RNA. The method was immunoSEQ multiplex PCR; TCRdb's version includes in-frame clones alone and lacks a portion of them. The sample yields some 44,000 clones, 66% seen once. Averaging about 0.12 L, one heparinised blood draw came from each individual donor. Sorting that relied on CD45RO/CCR7/CD25/CD127/CD95/CD27 yielded CD4+ naive, central memory, regulatory and stem cell-like memory cells. Sorted populations all had greater than 98% purity. The CDR3 has 14 amino acids. The V and J ends lost 2 bases and 7 bases respectively, with 13 bases between them. Germline CDR1 is SEHNR and CDR2 is FQNEAQ (reference sequence). This clone turned up a few times. Its antigen is not known.

The specimen was Tregs from blood. The genes are TRBV7-9 and TRBJ2-3; the D gene is possibly TRBD1 (5 bases). The clonotype was recovered from a woman aged 18-29 years with type 1 diabetes. CDR3 DNA sequence: TGTGCCAGCAGCTTATTGGGGCATGGACATACGCAGTATTTT. Amino acid sequence: CASSLLGHGHTQYF.